This TCR beta chain emerged from a study of cytomegalovirus exposure and HLA in healthy donors. Study information: There were more than 350 genotyped donors. Of these, roughly 80% fell in the genetic ancestry cluster associated with self-reported Caucasian donors.

Note on this clone: The target antigen is unknown.

Regarding the study as a whole: Most of the TCR beta V segments (in an earlier analysis) were productive either about 87% or about 30% of the time. V- and J-gene trimming of TCR beta was linked (in a later analysis) to a missense DCLRE1C variant. Generally TCR sequences proved uncommon, though certain public TCRs appeared in numerous donors.

The primer mix had 60 Vbeta and 13 Jbeta primers. TCRdb keeps only in-frame clones here, not all; method: immunoSEQ multiplex PCR. The sample gives about 100,000 clones, approximately 80% of which show up once; roughly 3.7% is in the top ten. Germline V gene sequence: CDR1 SNHLY, CDR2 FYNNEI. The CDR3 runs 13 residues. Unmatched junction bases numbered 2, after V lost 7 bases and J lost 1 base. Sequencing was performed on PBMCs. This clonotype was obtained from a female donor in good health and CMV-seropositive. The chain uses TRBV2 and TRBJ1-1; 8 bases align to TRBD1. This CDR3 is CASKGTGNTEAFF. The CDR3 DNA reads TGTGCCAGCAAAGGGACAGGGAACACTGAAGCTTTCTTT.